What follows describes a single T cell receptor beta chain. Lymphocytes from graft epithelium and lamina propria were isolated. The CDR3 runs 13 residues. The germline V gene encodes CDR1 MNHNS and CDR2 SASEGT. Losses at the gene ends were 6 bases for V and 5 bases for J; bases not matched to a gene: 4. Clones were sequenced by immunoSEQ multiplex PCR, and TCRdb holds only the in-frame ones, with some missing. The sample holds just under 8,000 clones, 75% seen once. The data were taken from a study of graft-versus-host responses after intestinal transplantation. The sequenced sample was ileum tissue, obtained 220 to 230 days after intestinal transplant. The TCR comes from a human patient who received an intestinal transplant, so some T cells may come from the graft donor. The V gene is TRBV6-1, the J gene TRBJ1-2, with 9 bases identical to TRBD1. CDR3 sequence: CASSPGTGYGYTF. The CDR3 region has the DNA TGTGCCAGCAGCCCCGGGACAGGGTATGGCTACACCTTC.